This entry lists 17 T cell receptor beta chains sequenced from one sample in a study of technical replicates of blood from a few donors. Assay: immunoSEQ multiplex PCR; the TCRdb copy retains only in-frame clones and omits some. The sample lists some 57,000 clones, around 97% seen once, with approximately 0.21% in the top ten. The sample was T cells isolated from PBMCs. The receptor set was obtained from a human donor in good health.

The gene calls are TRBV7-2 and TRBJ2-3; TRBD2 matches at 10 bases. This CDR3 region has 15 residues. Trimming removed 4 bases from V and 4 bases from J; junction bases left unmatched: 5. Germline V gives CDR1 SGHTA, CDR2 FQGNSA. The CDR3 protein is CASSYSGGKADTQYF. The CDR3 DNA reads TGTGCCAGCAGCTATAGCGGGGGGAAGGCAGATACGCAGTATTTT.

The gene calls are TRBV4-2 and TRBJ2-2; D is possibly TRBD2 (6 bases). V was shortened by 6 bases and J by 2 bases, with 10 bases between the two germline ends. The germline V gene has CDR1 LGHNA and CDR2 YNFKEQ. The CDR3 covers 14 residues. CDR3 loop: CASRKEGNTGELFF. The CDR3 region has the DNA TGTGCCAGCAGGAAGGAGGGCAACACCGGGGAGCTGTTTTTT.

This sequence joins TRBV10-1 and TRBJ2-1; the match to TRBD2 covers 7 bases. V lost 5 bases to trimming and J lost 4 bases; unmatched junction nucleotides: 5. The CDR3 extends over 14 amino acids. The germline CDR1 and CDR2 sequences are WNHNN and SYGVQD (reference sequence). Here the CDR3 DNA reads TGCGCCAGCAGTTTAAGCGGGACTTACAATGAGCAGTTCTTC. Its protein is CASSLSGTYNEQFF.

V gene TRBV2 combines with J gene TRBJ2-4; 7 nucleotides match TRBD1. Germline V CDR1 and CDR2: SNHLY, FYNNEI. The V segment lost 10 bases and the J segment 0 bases; nucleotides outside the gene matches: 18. This CDR3 has 18 residues. The CDR3 is CATEGTVGTEVAKNIQYF. The CDR3 DNA is TGTGCCACCGAGGGGACAGTAGGGACAGAAGTAGCCAAAAACATTCAGTACTTC.

Written as DNA, the CDR3 is TGCAGCGTACGGGAGGGCCTAACCGGGGAGCTGTTTTTT. Protein sequence: CSVREGLTGELFF. The chain joins TRBV29-1 to TRBJ2-2, with TRBD2 matching over 8 bases. The CDR3 has 13 amino acids. The V and J ends lost 6 bases and 5 bases, in that order; junction bases with no gene match: 5. The V gene's germline CDR1 is SQVTM and CDR2 ANQGSEA.

This chain links TRBV19 with TRBJ2-7, with no clear D. Trimming pared 1 base from V and 0 bases from J, leaving 7 bases between. Germline CDR1 LNHDA, CDR2 SQIVND (reference sequence). This CDR3 spans 14 amino acids. CDR3 loop: CASSIADNSYEQYF. The DNA of the CDR3 is TGTGCCAGTAGTATAGCAGACAACTCCTACGAGCAGTACTTC.

The chain combines TRBV27 with TRBJ2-1; 10 positions match TRBD2. V trimming: 6 bases; J trimming: 0 bases; junction bases outside the gene matches: 17. The CDR3 spans 20 residues. Germline lookup yields CDR1 MNHEY and CDR2 SMNVEV (reference sequence). CDR3 coding DNA: TGTGCCAGCAGCGGGAAAGCGGGGGGGGCATTACGGAGCTCCTACAATGAGCAGTTCTTC. Protein sequence: CASSGKAGGALRSSYNEQFF.

V gene TRBV15 combines with J gene TRBJ2-7, with D hard to call. Trimming cost V 0 bases and J 3 bases, with 9 bases left between them. The CDR3 consists of 14 residues. The germline V gene has CDR1 LNHNV and CDR2 YYDKDF (reference sequence). The CDR3 spells CATSRDRWSYEQYF. In nucleotides, the CDR3 is TGTGCCACCAGCAGAGATCGATGGAGCTACGAGCAGTACTTC.

J is TRBJ2-2 and V is TRBV5-1, with D possibly being TRBD1 (5 bases). This CDR3 is 17 amino acids long. Looked up from germline, CDR1 is SGHRS and CDR2 is YFSETQ. V dropped 6 bases and J dropped 3 bases, with 21 bases sitting between them. CDR3 residues: CASTTQTPQGYTGELFF. In DNA form, the CDR3 reads TGCGCCAGCACCACCCAAACCCCGCAGGGATACACCGGGGAGCTGTTTTTT.

The V gene is TRBV13, the J gene TRBJ1-3, with unresolved D. The CDR3 is made up of 11 amino acids. Between the trimmed V and J ends, which lost 3 bases and 10 bases, there was a span of 7 bases. Germline V CDR1 and CDR2: PRHDT, FYEKMQ (reference sequence). The CDR3 coding sequence is TGTGCCAGCAGCTTCGATAGTACCATATATTTT. Translated, it gives CASSFDSTIYF. The full variable domain, its missing parts supplied by reference TRBV13 and TRBJ1-3, is AAGVIQSPRHLIKEKRETATLKCYPIPRHDTVYWYQQGPGQDPQFLISFYEKMQSDKGSIPDRFSAQQFSDYHSELNMSSLELGDSALYFCASSFDSTIYFGEGSWLTVV.

The rearrangement links TRBV7-9 to TRBJ2-1; 12 nucleotides agree with TRBD2. V lost 4 bases, J lost 4 bases, and 14 bases stayed unmatched. The CDR3 extends over 19 amino acids. CDR1 and CDR2 (germline): SEHNR, FQNEAQ (reference sequence). The CDR3 region is CASSSATSGRPNIYNEQFF. The CDR3 region has the DNA TGTGCCAGCAGCTCGGCGACTAGCGGGAGACCAAACATTTACAATGAGCAGTTCTTC.

The genes are TRBV4-1 and TRBJ1-4; D possibly corresponds to TRBD1 (6 bases). Between the trimmed V and J ends, which lost 4 bases and 1 base, there was a span of 16 bases. CDR1 is MGHRA and CDR2 is YSYEKL in the germline V gene. The CDR3 contains 17 residues. The CDR3: CASSLPQGTLTNEKLFF. The CDR3 nucleotides read TGCGCCAGCAGCCTCCCACAGGGCACGCTAACTAATGAAAAACTGTTTTTT.

The chain employs TRBV19 and TRBJ1-2; TRBD1 aligns across 9 bases. The V gene end was trimmed by 9 bases and the J gene end by 4 bases; junction bases not matched to a gene: 9. CDR1 LNHDA and CDR2 SQIVND come from the germline V gene (reference sequence). The CDR3 extends over 14 amino acids. The CDR3 DNA sequence: TGTGCCAGCGGGGACAGGGTCCGAACCTATGGCTACACCTTC. Translation gives CASGDRVRTYGYTF.

This chain joins TRBV27 and TRBJ2-7; 8 nucleotides agree with TRBD2. CDR1 and CDR2 from the germline V gene are MNHEY and SMNVEV (reference sequence). The V and J ends lost 8 bases and 3 bases, in that order; junction bases with no gene match: 15. The CDR3 length is 16 residues. The chain's CDR3 is CASPWPRSGSVYEQYF. The CDR3, as DNA: TGTGCCAGCCCCTGGCCCAGAAGCGGGAGTGTCTACGAGCAGTACTTC.

The chain employs TRBV15 and TRBJ2-3; D possibly corresponds to TRBD2 (6 bases). Per the germline V gene, CDR1 is LNHNV and CDR2 is YYDKDF (reference sequence). V was pared by 9 bases and J by 8 bases, with 27 bases between. The CDR3 length is 16 residues. CDR3 in DNA: TGTGCCACAGGCGGGCTGGGAGGCCTATCAGGAGGTACGCAGTATTTT. Translation: CATGGLGGLSGGTQYF.

J is TRBJ2-7 and V is TRBV4-1; tentative D call: TRBD2 (5 bases). V shed 1 base and J shed 1 base, with 14 bases lying between them. This CDR3 is built from 16 residues. CDR1 and CDR2 from the germline V gene are MGHRA and YSYEKL. The CDR3 region is CASSQALGLGSYEQYF. The DNA for the CDR3 is TGCGCCAGCAGCCAAGCACTAGGACTTGGGTCCTACGAGCAGTACTTC.

This chain joins TRBV12-2 and TRBJ2-2; the table's D call TRBD2 went unverified against the DNA. TRBV12-2 is a documented pseudogene. There are 19 residues in the CDR3. CDR3 nucleotides: TGTGCAAGTCGCTTAGGGTTTAAGTGGACTAGCGGGAACACCGGGGAGCTGTTTTTT. It codes for CASRLGFKWTSGNTGELFF.